What follows are 19 T cell receptor beta chains derived from one specimen sequenced in a study of blood T cell repertoires in COVID-19. The data were produced by immunoSEQ multiplex PCR, yet TCRdb's version contains in-frame clones alone and is incomplete. Of some 22,000 clones listed, about nine tenths are singletons. Sequencing was carried out using peripheral blood. The source of these receptors is a woman aged 80 or older with acute or convalescent COVID-19.

The chain recombines TRBV18 with TRBJ1-1; D uncertain. Trimming took off 0 bases at V and 1 base at J, with 9 bases between the two ends. The CDR3 is made up of 15 amino acids. Germline V CDR1 and CDR2: KGHSH, LQKENI. The CDR3 protein is CASSPPGVGNTEAFF. CDR3 bases: TGTGCCAGCTCACCACCCGGGGTGGGGAACACTGAAGCTTTCTTT.

The rearrangement uses TRBV19 and TRBJ1-2, with a tentative D call TRBD1 (6 bases). V lost 11 bases and J lost 2, with 18 bases in between. Per germline, CDR1 LNHDA and CDR2 SQIVND (reference sequence). The CDR3 is 14 amino acids. The CDR3: CAARGGAANYGYTF. CDR3 coding DNA: TGTGCCGCCAGAGGGGGGGCCGCGAACTATGGCTACACCTTC.

This clone has a single count. The chain combines TRBV6-6 with TRBJ1-1; 7 bases map to TRBD1. The germline CDR1 and CDR2 sequences are MNHNY and SVGAGI (reference sequence). Trimming at V came to 8 bases and at J to 0 bases, leaving 6 bases not matched to a gene. The CDR3 loop spans 14 amino acids. The CDR3 sequence: CASRRDSMNTEAFF. Here the CDR3 DNA reads TGTGCCAGCCGGAGGGACAGCATGAACACTGAAGCTTTCTTT.

The chain links TRBV19 to TRBJ2-1; D is unresolved. V gave up 3 bases and J gave up 8 bases, with 11 bases separating them. The CDR3 spans 13 residues. Per germline, CDR1 LNHDA and CDR2 SQIVND (reference sequence). The CDR3 protein is CASSIVGGHEQFF. In nucleotides, the CDR3 is TGTGCCAGTAGTATCGTAGGTGGGCATGAGCAGTTCTTC. Using reference TRBV19 and TRBJ2-1 for the parts outside the CDR3, the full variable domain is DGGITQSPKYLFRKEGQNVTLSCEQNLNHDAMYWYRQDPGQGLRLIYYSQIVNDFQKGDIAEGYSVSREKKESFPLTVTSAQKNPTAFYLCASSIVGGHEQFFGPGTRLTVL.

This clone turned up a few times. This rearrangement joins TRBV6-4 to TRBJ1-6; the match to TRBD1 covers 8 bases. The germline gives CDR1 MRHNA, CDR2 SNTAGT. V was clipped by 6 bases and J by 7 bases; unmatched bases: 11. The CDR3 spans 16 residues. The CDR3 DNA is TGTGCCAGCAGCGAAAAGACAGGGGAGTTGAATTCACCCCTCCACTTT. Encoded protein: CASSEKTGELNSPLHF.

The rearrangement links TRBV4-3 to TRBJ2-2; D possibly corresponds to TRBD2 (6 bases). Trimming cost V 4 bases and J 0 bases, with 12 bases left between them. The CDR3 is 16 residues long. CDR1 is LGHNA, CDR2 YSLEER, per germline. CDR3 residues: CASSRHSGSNTGELFF. The CDR3 DNA reads as TGCGCCAGCAGCCGCCACAGCGGGTCGAACACCGGGGAGCTGTTTTTT.

The rearrangement joins TRBV4-1 to TRBJ2-7; TRBD2 matches 9 bases. The CDR3 has 16 amino acids. V dropped 6 bases and J dropped 2; count of bases not matched to a gene: 11. Germline CDR1 MGHRA, CDR2 YSYEKL. The CDR3 sequence: CASREAGAGGPYEQYF. The CDR3 DNA sequence: TGCGCCAGCAGAGAAGCCGGAGCGGGAGGCCCCTACGAGCAGTACTTC.

This sequence joins TRBV30 and TRBJ1-5, with D possibly being TRBD1 (6 bases). The V gene lost 1 base and the J gene lost 4 bases, with 11 bases spanning the gap. This CDR3 has 14 amino acids. Germline values: CDR1 GTSNPN, CDR2 SVGIG (reference sequence). This CDR3 reads CAWSGGRVNQPQHF. CDR3 bases: TGTGCCTGGAGTGGGGGGCGCGTTAATCAGCCCCAGCATTTT.

This sequence joins TRBV5-8 and TRBJ1-2; D call uncertain. This CDR3 spans 15 amino acids. V lost 0 bases and J 4 bases, leaving 13 bases between the germline ends. Germline V lookup: CDR1 SGHTS, CDR2 YDEGEE. The CDR3 DNA sequence: TGTGCCAGCAGCTTGGAGCCGGGAAGAGGCTATGGCTACACCTTC. This translates into CASSLEPGRGYGYTF.

Only a few counts were recorded for this clone. V is TRBV7-9 and J is TRBJ2-2, with TRBD2 matching 7 bases. V trimming: 8 bases; J trimming: 7 bases; junction bases outside the gene matches: 16. The CDR3 covers 16 residues. Germline-derived CDR1 and CDR2 are SEHNR and FQNEAQ (reference sequence). The chain's CDR3 is CASSSLPRGEGGELFF. The CDR3 coding sequence is TGTGCCAGCTCCTCCCTGCCCCGGGGGGAAGGCGGGGAGCTGTTTTTT.

V is TRBV4-3 and J is TRBJ1-2; D not resolved. V dropped 1 base and J dropped 2 bases, with 8 bases sitting between them. Germline V gene lookup returns CDR1 LGHNA and CDR2 YSLEER. This CDR3 region has 14 residues. CDR3 loop: CASSQGVTNYGYTF. For the CDR3, the DNA is TGCGCCAGCAGCCAAGGCGTCACGAACTATGGCTACACCTTC.

This sequence joins TRBV7-6 and TRBJ1-3, with D unresolved. Germline V gives CDR1 SGHVS, CDR2 FNYEAQ. The CDR3 spans 16 residues. The germline V and J ends were trimmed by 1 base and 1 base, with 11 bases remaining between them. The CDR3 coding sequence is TGTGCCAGCAGCTTAGTGCACGGAGGGTCTGGAAACACCATATATTTT. This sequence encodes CASSLVHGGSGNTIYF. The full variable domain, in which reference TRBV7-6 and TRBJ1-3 provide the parts outside the CDR3, is GAGVSQSPRYKVTKRGQDVALRCDPISGHVSLYWYRQALGQGPEFLTYFNYEAQQDKSGLPNDRFSAERPEGSISTLTIQRTEQRDSAMYRCASSLVHGGSGNTIYFGEGSWLTVV.

The gene calls are TRBV11-3 and TRBJ2-1, with D uncertain. CDR1 is SGHNT and CDR2 is YENEEA in the germline V gene. Trimming left V 2 bases short and J 6 bases short, with 8 bases between. This CDR3 is 13 amino acids long. The CDR3 region is CASSLHPGNEQFF. CDR3 bases: TGTGCCAGCAGCTTACATCCCGGCAATGAGCAGTTCTTC.

This clone showed up just once. The chain has TRBV9 and TRBJ2-7, with 8 nucleotides matching TRBD1. The CDR3 length is 14 residues. The germline CDR1 and CDR2 sequences are SGDLS and YYNGEE. V shed 3 bases and J 2 bases; nucleotides not matched to a gene: 4. CDR3 sequence (DNA): TGTGCCAGCAGCGGTGGACAGGGTCCCTACGAGCAGTACTTC. Translating it yields CASSGGQGPYEQYF.

The chain combines TRBV4-1 with TRBJ2-7, with D possibly being TRBD1 (7 bases). CDR1 is MGHRA and CDR2 is YSYEKL in the germline V gene. V was pared by 0 bases and J by 5 bases, with 17 bases between. The CDR3 is 16 residues long. CDR3 in DNA: TGCGCCAGCAGCCAAGACGGGTCGACAGGGAGGAACGAGCAGTACTTC. Its translation is CASSQDGSTGRNEQYF.

V gene TRBV4-3 combines with J gene TRBJ1-5, with 11 bases lining up with TRBD1. Trimming took 4 bases from V and 8 from J; bases not matched to a gene: 4. The CDR3 is 14 residues long. Per the germline V gene, CDR1 is LGHNA and CDR2 is YSLEER. CDR3 DNA sequence: TGCGCCAGCAGCCCATCGGGACAGGGGGAGCCCCAGCATTTT. Protein sequence: CASSPSGQGEPQHF.

This rearrangement joins TRBV20-1 to TRBJ1-4; D gene unclear. The CDR3 sequence is 11 residues long. V was clipped by 6 bases and J by 7 bases, with 9 bases between them. Germline V gene sequence: CDR1 DFQATT, CDR2 SNEGSKA (reference sequence). CDR3 sequence (DNA): TGCAGTGCCGAGGCCGGTGAAAAACTGTTTTTT. Protein sequence: CSAEAGEKLFF.

This chain connects TRBV4-3 to TRBJ2-3, with 14 bases aligning to TRBD2. This CDR3 has 17 residues. With 1 base clipped from V and 4 bases from J, the junction kept 4 bases outside the gene matches. Germline V CDR1 and CDR2: LGHNA, YSLEER. The CDR3 here is CASSQGLAGGPADTQYF. The CDR3 nucleotides are TGCGCCAGCAGCCAAGGACTAGCGGGAGGGCCCGCAGATACGCAGTATTTT.

V is TRBV5-1 and J is TRBJ1-4; D is uncertain. The germline V and J ends were trimmed by 4 bases and 0 bases, with 13 bases remaining between them. The germline V gene encodes CDR1 SGHRS and CDR2 YFSETQ. This CDR3 is 16 amino acids long. As DNA, the CDR3 is TGCGCCAGCAGCAGCGGCAGCAGTGCAACTAATGAAAAACTGTTTTTT. Amino acid sequence: CASSSGSSATNEKLFF.